This TCR beta chain was captured by sequencing in a study of memory CD4+ T cells and cytomegalovirus serostatus. Study results and caveats: CD4+ memory repertoires contained about 40% of the 164 reported CMV TCRbeta sequences.

This clone was counted between two and nine times. The antigen is undetermined. The sort gate was single viable CD3+CD4+CD8-CD45RO+ cells for memory CD4+ T cells. The table came from immunoSEQ multiplex PCR; TCRdb's copy has only in-frame clones and leaves some out. This table holds some 48,000 clones, roughly 73% found once. The source of this sequence is an adult in good health and CMV-seronegative. The source material was memory CD4+ T cells from blood.

The CDR3 bases are TGTGCCAGCAGCCGCCAGGGGGATGAAAAACTGTTTTTT. The encoded protein is CASSRQGDEKLFF. This sequence joins TRBV5-5 and TRBJ1-4, with 7 bases that match TRBD1. This CDR3 comprises 13 residues. Germline lookup yields CDR1 SGHKS and CDR2 YYEKEE (reference sequence). The V gene end was trimmed by 4 bases and the J gene end by 6 bases; junction bases not matched to a gene: 3.